This passage covers 23 T cell receptor beta chains from one sample sequenced in a study of cytomegalovirus exposure and HLA in healthy donors. Both 60 Vbeta primers and 13 Jbeta primers went into the PCR. Profiled with immunoSEQ multiplex PCR; TCRdb holds only in-frame clones, not every one. The sample records 100,000 or so clones, 60% to 85% being singletons. Sequences were obtained from PBMCs. All receptors derive from a female donor in good health and CMV-seropositive.

The genes are TRBV27 and TRBJ1-1; TRBD1 aligns across 8 bases. J gave up 0 bases and V 5 bases, and 5 bases lay outside the gene matches. This CDR3 contains 15 residues. The germline gives CDR1 MNHEY, CDR2 SMNVEV (reference sequence). CDR3 sequence: CASSRDRHVNTEAFF. As DNA, the CDR3 is TGTGCCAGCAGTAGGGACAGGCATGTGAACACTGAAGCTTTCTTT.

The chain joins TRBV15 to TRBJ2-3; the match to TRBD1 covers 9 bases. V gave up 2 bases and J gave up 5 bases; unmatched junction bases: 8. CDR1 is LNHNV and CDR2 is YYDKDF in the germline V gene (reference sequence). CDR3 length: 16 residues. The CDR3 protein is CATSRPPTGGLDTQYF. The CDR3 DNA is TGTGCCACCAGCAGACCCCCGACAGGGGGTCTAGATACGCAGTATTTT. Based on the CDR3 plus reference TRBV15 and TRBJ2-3, the full variable domain is DAMVIQNPRYQVTQFGKPVTLSCSQTLNHNVMYWYQQKSSQAPKLLFHYYDKDFNNEADTPDNFQSRRPNTSFCFLDIRSPGLGDTAMYLCATSRPPTGGLDTQYFGPGTRLTVL.

This chain uses TRBV5-6 with TRBJ1-4; D gene unclear. Trimming removed 1 base at V and 3 bases at J, with 19 bases between. The germline gives CDR1 SGHDT, CDR2 YYEEEE. The CDR3 is made up of 18 amino acids. The CDR3 spells CASSLTRVGEGPNEKLFF. The CDR3 nucleotides read TGTGCCAGCAGCTTGACTCGGGTGGGAGAGGGTCCTAATGAAAAACTGTTTTTT. Filled out from reference TRBV5-6 and TRBJ1-4, the complete variable domain reads DAGVTQSPTHLIKTRGQQVTLRCSPKSGHDTVSWYQQALGQGPQFIFQYYEEEERQRGNFPDRFSGHQFPNYSSELNVNALLLGDSALYLCASSLTRVGEGPNEKLFFGSGTQLSVL.

The chain uses TRBV19 and TRBJ2-7; 8 bases align to TRBD2. The CDR3 is made up of 14 amino acids. CDR1 is LNHDA, CDR2 SQIVND, per germline (reference sequence). After removal of 3 bases from V and 5 bases from J, the junction contained 6 bases not matched to a gene. CDR3 region: CASSIQAGEDEQYF. The DNA for the CDR3 is TGTGCCAGTAGTATCCAAGCGGGAGAGGACGAGCAGTACTTC.

The chain employs TRBV29-1 and TRBJ2-4, with 10 bases matching TRBD1. The CDR3 runs to 13 residues. Trimming took 7 bases from V and 4 from J; bases not matched to a gene: 4. Germline V gives CDR1 SQVTM, CDR2 ANQGSEA. DNA of the CDR3: TGCAGCGGGGTGGACAGGGGGAAAAACATTCAGTACTTC. Encoded protein: CSGVDRGKNIQYF.

This chain connects TRBV27 to TRBJ2-1; 8 nucleotides match TRBD1. CDR3 length: 14 residues. The germline V gene has CDR1 MNHEY and CDR2 SMNVEV (reference sequence). V shed 11 bases and J 5 bases; nucleotides not matched to a gene: 11. The CDR3 sequence is CAVRTGQVNNEQFF. The CDR3 region has the DNA TGTGCCGTCCGAACGGGACAGGTGAACAATGAGCAGTTCTTC.

J is TRBJ2-2 and V is TRBV18; D ambiguous. The germline gives CDR1 KGHSH, CDR2 LQKENI. The length of the CDR3 is 15 residues. V was pared by 3 bases and J by 0 bases, with 8 bases between. In DNA, the CDR3 is TGTGCCAGCTCACCGACACCTACGAACACCGGGGAGCTGTTTTTT. This translates into CASSPTPTNTGELFF.

The chain employs TRBV28 and TRBJ2-7, with 7 positions matching TRBD1. Germline assignment: CDR1 MDHEN and CDR2 SYDVKM. Trimming at V came to 5 bases and at J to 3 bases, leaving 7 bases not matched to a gene. The CDR3 totals 14 residues. Here the CDR3 reads CASSLPGQFYEQYF. The DNA of the CDR3 is TGTGCCAGCAGTCTGCCGGGACAGTTCTACGAGCAGTACTTC.

CDR3 DNA sequence: TGTGCCTGGAGTTACCGGACAGGGTGGGAGACCCAGTACTTC. Amino acid sequence: CAWSYRTGWETQYF. The genes are TRBV30 and TRBJ2-5; the match to TRBD1 covers 8 bases. Trimming at V came to 2 bases and at J to 5 bases, leaving 7 bases not matched to a gene. This CDR3 spans 14 amino acids. The germline CDR1 and CDR2 sequences are GTSNPN and SVGIG (reference sequence).

This rearrangement joins TRBV7-6 to TRBJ2-2, with D tentatively TRBD2 (5 bases). The CDR3 is 16 amino acids. Germline loops: CDR1 SGHVS, CDR2 FNYEAQ. Trimming left V 5 bases short and J 3 bases short, with 16 bases between. The CDR3 spells CASSLTSRQDTGELFF. The CDR3 DNA follows: TGTGCCAGCAGCCTTACTAGTCGGCAGGACACCGGGGAGCTGTTTTTT.

This sequence joins TRBV6-5 and TRBJ2-5, with no clear D. Germline loops: CDR1 MNHEY, CDR2 SVGAGI. V lost 0 bases and J lost 5, with 16 bases in between. This CDR3 comprises 16 residues. The CDR3 nucleotides are TGTGCCAGCAGTTACTCTCGATGGGTTTTGCGGGAGACCCAGTACTTC. It yields the protein CASSYSRWVLRETQYF.

The chain is built from TRBV27 and TRBJ1-5; TRBD1 aligns across 7 bases. The CDR3 totals 15 residues. V lost 6 bases, J lost 7 bases, and 12 bases stayed unmatched. The V gene's germline CDR1 is MNHEY and CDR2 SMNVEV (reference sequence). The CDR3 bases are TGTGCCAGCAGCCTAGGGGCCCGACAGGGACAGCCCCAGCATTTT. It translates to CASSLGARQGQPQHF.

The gene calls are TRBV6-5 and TRBJ1-2, with D hard to call. The length of the CDR3 is 12 residues. From germline, CDR1 is MNHEY and CDR2 SVGAGI. The V end was cut by 5 bases, the J end by 7 bases, with 11 bases between. CDR3 loop: CASSHRTLGYTF. The CDR3, as DNA: TGTGCCAGCAGTCATAGGACTCTTGGCTACACCTTC.

This clone was counted a single time. The chain has TRBV5-1 and TRBJ1-1, with a tentative D call TRBD1 (6 bases). This CDR3 comprises 16 residues. Germline CDR1 is SGHRS and CDR2 is YFSETQ. Trimming removed 4 bases from V and 1 base from J, with 17 bases in between. CDR3 sequence (DNA): TGCGCCAGCAGCGTCACAGGGAGGGACGGGAACACTGAAGCTTTCTTT. Translated, it gives CASSVTGRDGNTEAFF.

The V call is TRBV6-6, the J call TRBJ2-2, with TRBD1 as a possible D gene (6 bases). The CDR3 runs 14 residues. Trimming took 6 bases from V and 3 from J, leaving 11 bases between them. Germline-derived CDR1 and CDR2 are MNHNY and SVGAGI (reference sequence). The DNA for the CDR3 is TGTGCCAGCAGCCATACAGGGTACACCGGGGAGCTGTTTTTT. It codes for CASSHTGYTGELFF.

This chain joins TRBV2 and TRBJ1-1; TRBD1 aligns across 7 bases. V was pared by 7 bases and J by 0 bases, with 14 bases of the junction left unmatched. This CDR3 is built from 17 residues. From germline, CDR1 is SNHLY and CDR2 FYNNEI. The CDR3 DNA follows: TGTGCCAGCACCACGAGTACAGGGGCCCGAATGAACACTGAAGCTTTCTTT. Translated, it gives CASTTSTGARMNTEAFF.

This clone showed up just a few times. The chain joins TRBV6-1 to TRBJ2-6; tentatively, D is TRBD1 (6 bases). The CDR3 is 17 residues long. Trimming shortened V by 3 bases and J by 0 bases, and 12 bases separated the two germline ends. Germline V gene lookup returns CDR1 MNHNS and CDR2 SASEGT. The CDR3 loop is CASSDGTSYSGANVLTF. DNA of the CDR3: TGTGCCAGCAGTGATGGGACATCCTACTCTGGGGCCAACGTCCTGACTTTC.

The V and J genes are TRBV7-9 and TRBJ1-5; perhaps TRBD1 as D (6 bases). Germline V CDR1 and CDR2: SEHNR, FQNEAQ (reference sequence). With 7 bases removed from V and 4 bases from J, the gap between germline ends came to 23 bases. The CDR3 runs 17 residues. DNA for the CDR3: TGTGCCAGCACGAAAGGGTATGGGGGGGGCGCGAATCAGCCCCAGCATTTT. Its translation: CASTKGYGGGANQPQHF.

The rearrangement uses TRBV18 and TRBJ1-2, with D possibly matching TRBD1 (6 bases). V lost 2 bases and J 6 bases, leaving 13 bases between the germline ends. The germline V gene has CDR1 KGHSH and CDR2 LQKENI. The CDR3 sequence is 14 residues long. CDR3 sequence (DNA): TGTGCCAGCTCACCAGTTCAGGGGTCGAATGGCTACACCTTC. Translation: CASSPVQGSNGYTF.

The chain uses TRBV29-1 and TRBJ2-3; TRBD2 agrees at 11 bases. CDR1 and CDR2 from the germline V gene are SQVTM and ANQGSEA. Losses at the gene ends were 5 bases for V and 5 bases for J; bases not matched to a gene: 6. The CDR3 consists of 14 residues. This chain's CDR3 is CSVHSGGAGDTQYF. CDR3 sequence (DNA): TGCAGCGTTCATAGCGGGGGGGCGGGAGATACGCAGTATTTT.

The genes are TRBV5-5 and TRBJ2-7; no firm D call. Trimming pared 1 base from V and 0 bases from J, leaving 8 bases between. The germline gives CDR1 SGHKS, CDR2 YYEKEE (reference sequence). The CDR3 contains 14 residues. CDR3 coding DNA: TGTGCCAGCAGCTTGCGTTTCGTCTCCTACGAGCAGTACTTC. The encoded protein is CASSLRFVSYEQYF.

This rearrangement joins TRBV6-6 to TRBJ2-2; 10 nucleotides agree with TRBD1. This CDR3 comprises 15 residues. Germline CDR1 MNHNY, CDR2 SVGAGI (reference sequence). V lost 6 bases, J lost 6 bases, and 7 bases stayed unmatched. CDR3 bases: TGTGCCAGCAGGCCGACAGGGGGCTCGGCCGGGGAGCTGTTTTTT. Amino acids: CASRPTGGSAGELFF.

V gene TRBV2 combines with J gene TRBJ1-1; D is possibly TRBD1 (5 bases). V was shortened by 2 bases and J by 4 bases, with 5 bases between the two germline ends. The CDR3 consists of 12 residues. CDR1 is SNHLY and CDR2 is FYNNEI in the germline V gene. In DNA form, the CDR3 reads TGTGCCAGCAGTGAACAGGGCACTGAAGCTTTCTTT. This gives the protein CASSEQGTEAFF. Full variable domain (missing parts from reference TRBV2 and TRBJ1-1): EPEVTQTPSHQVTQMGQEVILRCVPISNHLYFYWYRQILGQKVEFLVSFYNNEISEKSEIFDDQFSVERPDGSNFTLKIRSTKLEDSAMYFCASSEQGTEAFFGQGTRLTVV.